The clone carrying this TCR beta chain was detected only once. Its cognate antigen is unknown. This sample was included in a study of CD8+CD57+ T cells in acquired aplastic anemia. Across the study: When averaged, DNA from sorted CD4+ and CD8+ cells came to approximately 3 ug. As sequenced from healthy donors, CD4+ cells averaged roughly 11 million reads. General study points: Patients and controls were found to share twenty-nine CD8+ CDR3 sequences.

Between the trimmed V and J ends, which lost 4 bases and 4 bases, there was a span of 11 bases. Germline CDR1 SGHRS, CDR2 YFSETQ. This CDR3 region has 13 residues. CDR3 and TCR beta VDJ profiling relied on a genomic DNA template. Via MiXCR, TCRdb re-called the reads, giving one row per CDR3 protein. The repertoire consists of fewer than 200,000 distinct CDR3 sequences, with under 75% occurring once and the leading ten covering roughly 42%. This clonotype originated in a human donor in good health. Material: sorted CD4+, CD8+, or CD8+CD57+ T cells (not recorded which) from PBMCs. This chain uses TRBV5-1 with TRBJ2-5; unclear D gene. In DNA, the CDR3 is TGCGCCAGCAGCCCTCGGAAGGGAGAGACCCAGTACTTC. It codes for CASSPRKGETQYF.